The rows below give T cell receptor beta chains drawn from one sample of a study of blood T cell repertoires in COVID-19. Assay: immunoSEQ multiplex PCR; the TCRdb copy retains only in-frame clones and omits some. This table has about 200,000 clones, about 83% appearing once. The sequencing sample was made of PBMCs or T cells enriched from blood (not recorded which). Source of these receptors: a woman in her fifties or sixties who had been exposed to COVID-19. Each CDR3 is given with its conserved first and last residue. Fields, in order: V gene, J gene, CDR3 protein.

>TRBV7-3|TRBJ1-2
CASRQGPANPDYTF
>TRBV9|TRBJ1-1
CASSSRSDTEAFF
>TRBV28|TRBJ1-5
CASSLTGGGHSNQPQHF
>TRBV7-9|TRBJ2-7
CASSSGQSGYEQYF
>TRBV19|TRBJ2-3
CASSTTSGGSDTQYF
>TRBV7-9|TRBJ1-1
CASSFGQGDTEAFF
>TRBV28|TRBJ1-1
CATSPGTEAFF
>TRBV28|TRBJ1-1
CASSGQGWNTEAFF
>TRBV4-1|TRBJ1-1
CASSQVGGGTTEAFF
>TRBV7-2|TRBJ1-2
CASSLAPGHFGYTF
>TRBV6-5|TRBJ1-3
CANSPFSGNTIYF
>TRBV4-3|TRBJ1-3
CASSPASEGAVGNTIYF
>TRBV14|TRBJ1-4
CASSLDRGLNEKLFF
>TRBV18|TRBJ1-4
CASSRDRSATNEKLFF
>TRBV28|TRBJ1-1
CASSWRSRNTEAFF
>TRBV19|TRBJ2-5
CASRHSGTGRLGETQYF
>TRBV19|TRBJ2-6
CASSGSSGAPVLTF
>TRBV4-1|TRBJ1-2
CASSQVPNSYGYTF
>TRBV19|TRBJ2-7
CASSNSRGPVGYEQYF
>TRBV7-8|TRBJ2-7
CASSFTGIGYEQYF
>TRBV12-3/TRBV12-4|TRBJ1-2
CASIRNRGYGYTF
>TRBV12-5|TRBJ2-1
CASGASGTGVVF
>TRBV29-1|TRBJ2-2
CSVEWPMNTGELFF